This T cell receptor (beta chain) derives from a study of response to subunit inactivated influenza vaccine. Study outcomes and limitations: The authors offered the suggestion that each seasonal influenza vaccination recruits few new T cells.

Comments on this clonotype: Antigen specificity is unknown.

The V end lost 5 bases, the J end lost 6 bases, and 13 bases lay between the germline ends. CDR1 and CDR2 (germline): MDHEN, SYDVKM. The CDR3 is 14 residues long. TCRdb re-called the RT-PCR reads with MiXCR, one entry per CDR3 protein. This repertoire shows under 550,000 distinct CDR3 sequences, roughly 7.6% found once; its top ten account for around 14%. This clonotype originated in a man between 50 and 75 years old who received an inactivated influenza vaccine. The rearrangement joins TRBV28 to TRBJ1-4, with a tentative D call TRBD1 (5 bases). Sequenced here: PBMCs from blood, sampled around 25 months after vaccination. This CDR3 is CASSNPGADEKLFF. As DNA, the CDR3 is TGTGCCAGCAGTAACCCCGGGGCAGATGAAAAACTGTTTTTT.